The present TCR beta chain was sequenced within a study of cytomegalovirus exposure and HLA in healthy donors. Study-level points and caveats: First-cohort TCR clusters were later found to tend to co-occur in the roughly 130 validation repertoires.

Germline CDR1 reads SGHAT; CDR2 reads FQNNGV. This CDR3 has 14 amino acids. J lost 2 bases, V lost 5 bases, and 4 bases had no gene match. The table came from immunoSEQ multiplex PCR; TCRdb's copy has only in-frame clones and leaves some out. Of about 280,000 clones listed, roughly 90% are singletons. Turning to this clone: The antigen remains unidentified. A single base separates this from a much larger clone, so it may be a read error.

The sequence was obtained from a woman aged 18-29 years in good health and CMV-seronegative. Sequenced input: PBMCs. This chain uses TRBV11-2 with TRBJ2-7; 9 nucleotides agree with TRBD1. The CDR3 spells CASSPGTGPYEQYF. CDR3 coding DNA: TGTGCCAGCAGCCCCGGGACAGGGCCCTACGAGCAGTACTTC. Together with reference TRBV11-2 and TRBJ2-7, the CDR3 gives the full variable domain: EAGVAQSPRYKIIEKRQSVAFWCNPISGHATLYWYQQILGQGPKLLIQFQNNGVVDDSQLPKDRFSAERLKGVDSTLKIQPAKLEDSAVYLCASSPGTGPYEQYFGPGTRLTVT.